This T cell receptor (beta chain) was identified in a study of blood T cell repertoires in COVID-19 (dated by TCRdb to the early 2020s). Context from the whole study: Samples from collaborators originated in the United States, Italy and Spain and spanned both the acute and convalescent phases of COVID-19. Samples were obtained from the ongoing ImmuneRACE study (first 160 participants) and from 1,254 subjects provided by 6 global collaborators. Sample metadata almost always included a de-identified subject ID, COVID-19 status, age in years and sex. The dataset comprised deeply sampled blood TCRbeta repertoires from subjects exposed to, actively infected with, or recovered from COVID-19. The repertoires were released in a freely available public database meant as a resource for research on the immune response to SARS-CoV-2. The material from the prospective study consisted of cDNA or gDNA derived from T cells, B-cell-depleted T cells, or PBMCs. HLA class I and class II types, where available, came from metadata supplied by the sample provider rather than from assay-based typing.

Collaborating institutions collected whole blood in K2EDTA tubes following their own protocols. For TCRbeta analysis, collaborator samples were shipped as frozen whole blood, as isolated PBMCs, or as DNA extracted from either sample type. Turning to this clone: Its specific antigen is unknown. The sample holds no much larger clone one base away, and base qualities are not on file.

The CDR3 has 16 amino acids, counting the end cysteine and phenylalanine. Only the CDR3 DNA is retained, 48 bases long and in frame from the first base. Based on the germline V gene, the CDR1 and CDR2 sequences are KGHSH and LQKENI. Trimming removed 0 bases from V and 2 bases from J; the gene matches leave 5 bases unexplained. The study at large found these results: The quantity of clinical and demographic metadata differed by source and by participant and was supplied without curation.

The immunoSEQ Assay, a bias-controlled multiplex PCR, was used to amplify TCRbeta CDR3 regions from genomic DNA. The source study handled its data this way. The number of nucleated cells in each sample was estimated by amplification of reference gene primers within the assay. To quantify the absolute abundance of each unique TCRbeta CDR3 rearrangement, sequence reads were collapsed and filtered. For each sample, productive Simpson clonality was calculated by taking the square root of Simpson's diversity index across productive rearrangements. Entries here come from immuneACCESS through TCRdb and include only in-frame sequences with V and J called. Some clones fail to appear in such tables; in the studies checked, an unresolved V gene covers under half of the shortfall, and the cause of the remainder is unknown. The V and J calls and clone size were taken over from that table, and D and trimming were inferred from the DNA. The sample profile shows about 90,000 clones; 75% to 90% of them were found once. The leading ten clones occupy 1.2% of the sample.

This receptor was taken from a man aged 80 or over with active or convalescent COVID-19. The rearranged segments are TRBV18 and TRBJ1-2, and 8 junctional nucleotides match TRBD1. Source material: peripheral blood. For the CDR3, the sequence is CASSPPSTGDNYGYTF. The nucleotide sequence is given as TGTGCCAGCTCACCACCGTCGACAGGGGACAACTATGGCTACACCTTC.